This T cell receptor beta chain was identified in a study of cytomegalovirus exposure and HLA in healthy donors. Measured with immunoSEQ multiplex PCR; TCRdb has only the in-frame clones, and not every one. The sample lists some 250,000 clones, roughly 87% seen once, with roughly 3% in the top ten. Germline lookup yields CDR1 MDHEN and CDR2 SYDVKM. V was trimmed by 5 bases and J by 7 bases, leaving 8 bases between them. The CDR3 runs 11 residues. This clone appeared a few times. This TCR derives from a woman in her 30s in good health and CMV-seronegative. Material: PBMCs. This sequence joins TRBV28 and TRBJ1-1; D gene uncertain. The CDR3 is CASSLGGEAFF. CDR3 nucleotides: TGTGCCAGCAGTCTTGGAGGTGAAGCTTTCTTT.